The next 14 T cell receptor beta chains were all read from a single sample in a study of identical twins. TCRdb fed the 5' RACE reads into MiXCR, producing one record per CDR3 protein. The table includes 400,000 to 600,000 distinct CDR3 sequences, around 20% detected once. These same data were also listed under a study on yellow fever vaccine responses in identical twins.

The sample consisted of CD4+ T cells sorted from blood. The receptors derive from a woman between 18 and 30 years old in good health.

The J gene is TRBJ2-3, the V gene TRBV12-3 or TRBV12-4; D is possibly TRBD2 (5 bases). Between the trimmed V and J ends, which lost 5 bases and 8 bases, there was a span of 14 bases. The CDR3 extends over 13 amino acids. For the CDR3, the DNA is TGTGCCAGCAGTCAACCCGCGGGCCCTACGCAGTATTTT. Amino acids: CASSQPAGPTQYF.

The rearrangement links TRBV18 to TRBJ2-1; 13 nucleotides align to TRBD2. Germline loops: CDR1 KGHSH, CDR2 LQKENI. The CDR3 is 16 residues long. Unmatched junction bases numbered 7, after V lost 6 bases and J lost 5 bases. The DNA for the CDR3 is TGTGCCAGCTCCAGGACTAGCGGGAGTTTCGACAATGAGCAGTTCTTC. Its translation: CASSRTSGSFDNEQFF.

This clonotype was recorded only once. The V gene is TRBV5-1, the J gene TRBJ2-3, with D possibly matching TRBD1 (5 bases). Trimming took 4 bases from V and 6 from J, leaving 18 bases between them. The germline V gene encodes CDR1 SGHRS and CDR2 YFSETQ. The CDR3 length is 15 residues. DNA of the CDR3: TGCGCCAGCAGCCAAGGGGCTAGAGAAGGGGATACGCAGTATTTT. Residues: CASSQGAREGDTQYF.

The J gene is TRBJ1-4, the V gene TRBV7-9; D gene ambiguous. V lost 2 bases to trimming and J lost 8 bases, with 9 bases between them. Germline loops: CDR1 SEHNR, CDR2 FQNEAQ (reference sequence). The CDR3 covers 13 residues. The CDR3 sequence is CASSLSPWEKLFF. The CDR3 DNA reads TGTGCCAGCAGCTTATCCCCCTGGGAAAAACTGTTTTTT.

This clonotype has more than one count but fewer than ten. This chain uses TRBV29-1 with TRBJ2-1; D is possibly TRBD1 (5 bases). The CDR3 runs 15 residues. Trimming removed 6 bases from V and 4 bases from J, with 19 bases in between. Germline V gene sequence: CDR1 SQVTM, CDR2 ANQGSEA. The DNA of the CDR3 is TGCAGCGTAGCTTCAGACAGAATTTCTTACAATGAGCAGTTCTTC. It is translated as CSVASDRISYNEQFF.

This chain uses TRBV20-1 with TRBJ1-2; D might be TRBD1 (5 bases). CDR1 is DFQATT, CDR2 SNEGSKA, per germline (reference sequence). There are 12 residues in the CDR3. Deletions cut 2 bases from V and 8 bases from J, with 12 bases between. The CDR3 here is CSARKQWDGYTF. In DNA form, the CDR3 reads TGCAGTGCTAGAAAGCAATGGGACGGCTACACCTTC.

J is TRBJ1-1 and V is TRBV29-1; maybe TRBD1 (6 bases). This CDR3 comprises 14 residues. Trimming stripped 4 bases from V and 0 bases from J, with 12 bases between. Germline CDR1 is SQVTM and CDR2 is ANQGSEA. Here the CDR3 DNA reads TGCAGCGTTGCCTCAGGGGTGATGAACACTGAAGCTTTCTTT. Its translation is CSVASGVMNTEAFF.

This clonotype has more than one count but fewer than ten. The rearrangement uses TRBV5-1 and TRBJ1-6, with unresolved D. The CDR3 sequence is 15 residues long. Germline-derived CDR1 and CDR2 are SGHRS and YFSETQ. With 2 bases removed from V and 1 base from J, the gap between germline ends came to 7 bases. CDR3: CASSLRESYNSPLHF. The CDR3 DNA reads TGCGCCAGCAGCTTAAGGGAATCCTATAATTCACCCCTCCACTTT.

The sample holds a few counts of this clonotype. The gene calls are TRBV29-1 and TRBJ2-3, with D possibly TRBD2 on 6 matching bases. The V and J ends lost 8 bases and 1 base respectively, with 25 bases between them. Germline V lookup: CDR1 SQVTM, CDR2 ANQGSEA. The CDR3 loop spans 17 amino acids. CDR3 sequence reads: CSSLPPAGVGGTDTQYF. The CDR3 nucleotides are TGCAGCTCACTGCCCCCAGCGGGCGTAGGGGGCACAGATACGCAGTATTTT.

Regarding this clonotype: A junction boundary mismatches the germline segment, possibly from a read error. This rearrangement joins TRBV5-1 to TRBJ2-2; TRBD2 aligns across 8 bases. The V gene's germline CDR1 is SGHRS and CDR2 YFSETQ. This CDR3 comprises 15 residues. The CDR3 loop is CASSSRLAKTGELFF. Here the CDR3 DNA reads TGCGCCAGCAGCTCAAGACTAGCGAAGACCGGGGAGCTGTTTTTT. The full variable domain, in which reference TRBV5-1 and TRBJ2-2 provide the parts outside the CDR3, is KAGVTQTPRYLIKTRGQQVTLSCSPISGHRSVSWYQQTPGQGLQFLFEYFSETQRNKGNFPGRFSGRQFSNSRSEMNVSTLELGDSALYLCASSSRLAKTGELFFGEGSRLTVL.

This chain links TRBV19 with TRBJ2-7; D call uncertain. Trimming cost V 6 bases and J 5 bases, with 17 bases left between them. This CDR3 comprises 14 residues. The germline V gene has CDR1 LNHDA and CDR2 SQIVND (reference sequence). CDR3 nucleotides: TGTGCCAGTAGCCTCGGCCGTTTGTTGGACGAGCAGTACTTC. Translated: CASSLGRLLDEQYF.

This clonotype was seen only a few times. The rearrangement links TRBV20-1 to TRBJ1-4, with D maybe TRBD1 (5 bases). CDR1 is DFQATT, CDR2 SNEGSKA, per germline (reference sequence). The CDR3 is made up of 15 amino acids. Trimming left V 6 bases short and J 5 bases short, with 19 bases between. As DNA, the CDR3 is TGCAGTGCGCCCAAAGAGGGACGGAGGAATGAAAAACTGTTTTTT. Translating it yields CSAPKEGRRNEKLFF.

This clonotype has at least ten counts. The rearrangement joins TRBV20-1 to TRBJ2-1, with 10 bases matching TRBD2. After removal of 6 bases from V and 5 bases from J, the junction contained 7 bases not matched to a gene. Germline V gene data show CDR1 as DFQATT and CDR2 as SNEGSKA (reference sequence). The CDR3 loop spans 14 amino acids. CDR3 protein: CSAAGLANHNEQFF. Written as DNA, the CDR3 is TGCAGTGCAGCGGGACTAGCGAACCACAATGAGCAGTTCTTC.

The chain recombines TRBV3-1 with TRBJ2-2, with D perhaps TRBD1 (5 bases). The CDR3 extends over 15 amino acids. Germline loops: CDR1 LGHDT, CDR2 YNNKEL (reference sequence). V lost 4 bases to trimming and J lost 0 bases, with 9 bases between them. The CDR3 DNA reads as TGTGCCAGCAGCCCACAGACAGCGAACACCGGGGAGCTGTTTTTT. The encoded protein is CASSPQTANTGELFF.